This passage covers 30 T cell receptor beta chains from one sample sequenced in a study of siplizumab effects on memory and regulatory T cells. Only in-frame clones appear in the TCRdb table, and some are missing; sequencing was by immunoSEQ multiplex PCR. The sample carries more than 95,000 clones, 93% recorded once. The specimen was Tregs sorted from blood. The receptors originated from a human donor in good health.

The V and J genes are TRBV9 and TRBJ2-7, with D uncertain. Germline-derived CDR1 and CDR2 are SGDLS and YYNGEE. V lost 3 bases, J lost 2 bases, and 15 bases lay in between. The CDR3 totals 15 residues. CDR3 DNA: TGTGCCAGCAGCGGGACGGGCGGAAGAGCCTACGAGCAGTACTTC. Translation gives CASSGTGGRAYEQYF.

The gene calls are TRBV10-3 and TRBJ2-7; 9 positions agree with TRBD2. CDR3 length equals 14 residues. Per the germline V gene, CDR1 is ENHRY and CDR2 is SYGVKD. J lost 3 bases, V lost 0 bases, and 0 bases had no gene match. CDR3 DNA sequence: TGTGCCATCAGTGAGTCGACTAGCGGCTACGAGCAGTACTTC. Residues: CAISESTSGYEQYF.

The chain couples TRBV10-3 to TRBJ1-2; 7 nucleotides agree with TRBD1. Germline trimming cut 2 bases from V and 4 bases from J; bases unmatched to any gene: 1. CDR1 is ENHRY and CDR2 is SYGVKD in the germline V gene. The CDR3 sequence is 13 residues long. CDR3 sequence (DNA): TGTGCCATCAGTGAGGGGACAGTCTATGGCTACACCTTC. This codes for CAISEGTVYGYTF.

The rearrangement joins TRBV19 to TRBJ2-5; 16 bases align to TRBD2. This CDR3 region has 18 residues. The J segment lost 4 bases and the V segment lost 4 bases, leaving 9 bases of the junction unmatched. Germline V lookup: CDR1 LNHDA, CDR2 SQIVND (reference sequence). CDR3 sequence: CASSTGTSGRAWGETQYF. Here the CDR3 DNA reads TGTGCCAGTAGTACAGGGACTAGCGGGAGGGCCTGGGGAGAGACCCAGTACTTC.

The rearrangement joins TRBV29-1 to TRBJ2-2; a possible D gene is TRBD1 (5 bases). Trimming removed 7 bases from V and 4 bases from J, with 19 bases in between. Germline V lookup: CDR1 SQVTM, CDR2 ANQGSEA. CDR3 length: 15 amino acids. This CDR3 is CSARRGGQGTGELFF. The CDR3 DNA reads TGCAGCGCACGAAGGGGTGGTCAGGGCACCGGGGAGCTGTTTTTT.

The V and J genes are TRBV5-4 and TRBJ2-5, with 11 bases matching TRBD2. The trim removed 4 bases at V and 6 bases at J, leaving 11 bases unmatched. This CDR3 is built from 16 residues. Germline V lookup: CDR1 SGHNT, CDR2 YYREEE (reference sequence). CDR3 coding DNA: TGTGCCAGCAGCCCGAAACTAGCGGGAGTGTCTAAGACCCAGTACTTC. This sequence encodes CASSPKLAGVSKTQYF.

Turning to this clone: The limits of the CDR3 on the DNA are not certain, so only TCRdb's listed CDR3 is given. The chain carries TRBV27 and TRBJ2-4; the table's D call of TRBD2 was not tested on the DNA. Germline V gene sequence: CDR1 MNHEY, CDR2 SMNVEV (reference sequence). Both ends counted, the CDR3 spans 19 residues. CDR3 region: CASSSSTGLAGGLTNIQYF.

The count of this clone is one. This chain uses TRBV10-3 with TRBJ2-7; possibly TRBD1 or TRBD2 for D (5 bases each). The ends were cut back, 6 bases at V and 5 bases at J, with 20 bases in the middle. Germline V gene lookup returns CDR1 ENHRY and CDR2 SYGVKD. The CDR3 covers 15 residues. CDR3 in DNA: TGTGCCATCAGGACCGGACGGGGTTGGGGCGACGAGCAGTACTTC. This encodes CAIRTGRGWGDEQYF.

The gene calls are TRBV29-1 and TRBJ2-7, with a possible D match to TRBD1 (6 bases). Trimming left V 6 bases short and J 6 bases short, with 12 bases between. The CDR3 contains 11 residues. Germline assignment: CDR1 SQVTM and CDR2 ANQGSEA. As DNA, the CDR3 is TGCAGCGTCCGACAGGTCTCCGAGCAGTACTTC. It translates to CSVRQVSEQYF.

CDR3 nucleotides: TGTGCCAGCAGCTCGCATACAGGGGTCAAAAACATTCAGTACTTC. Amino acid sequence: CASSSHTGVKNIQYF. J is TRBJ2-4 and V is TRBV11-3; 7 bases line up with TRBD1. Germline V lookup: CDR1 SGHNT, CDR2 YENEEA. V lost 4 bases and J lost 3; bases outside the gene matches: 6. The CDR3 sequence is 15 residues long.

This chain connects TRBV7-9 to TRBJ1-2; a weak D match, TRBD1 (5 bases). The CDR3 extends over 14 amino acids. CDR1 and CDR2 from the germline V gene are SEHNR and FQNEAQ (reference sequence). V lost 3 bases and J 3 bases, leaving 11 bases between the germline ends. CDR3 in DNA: TGTGCCAGCAGCTTTTTTCAGGGAGACTATGGCTACACCTTC. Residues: CASSFFQGDYGYTF.

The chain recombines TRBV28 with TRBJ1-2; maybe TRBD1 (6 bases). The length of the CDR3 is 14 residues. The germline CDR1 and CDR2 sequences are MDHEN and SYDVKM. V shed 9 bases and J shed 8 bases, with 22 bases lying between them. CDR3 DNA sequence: TGTGCCAGTTCCGAGGGGGGCGCTTGGAGGGGCTACACCTTC. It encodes CASSEGGAWRGYTF.

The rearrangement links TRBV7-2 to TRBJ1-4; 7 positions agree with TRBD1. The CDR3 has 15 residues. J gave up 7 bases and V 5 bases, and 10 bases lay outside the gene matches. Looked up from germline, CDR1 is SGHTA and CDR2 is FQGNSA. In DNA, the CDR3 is TGTGCCAGCAGCGACGCCAGGGGGGTACGTGAAAAACTGTTTTTT. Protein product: CASSDARGVREKLFF. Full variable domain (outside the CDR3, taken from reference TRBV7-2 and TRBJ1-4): GAGVSQSPSNKVTEKGKDVELRCDPISGHTALYWYRQSLGQGLEFLIYFQGNSAPDKSGLPSDRFSAERTGGSVSTLTIQRTQQEDSAVYLCASSDARGVREKLFFGSGTQLSVL.

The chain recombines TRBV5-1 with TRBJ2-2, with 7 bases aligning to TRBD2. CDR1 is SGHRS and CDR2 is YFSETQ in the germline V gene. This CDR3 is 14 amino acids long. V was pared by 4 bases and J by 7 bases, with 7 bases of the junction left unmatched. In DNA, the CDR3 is TGCGCCAGCAGCCCAACGGGGGGAATCGGGGAGCTGTTTTTT. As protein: CASSPTGGIGELFF.

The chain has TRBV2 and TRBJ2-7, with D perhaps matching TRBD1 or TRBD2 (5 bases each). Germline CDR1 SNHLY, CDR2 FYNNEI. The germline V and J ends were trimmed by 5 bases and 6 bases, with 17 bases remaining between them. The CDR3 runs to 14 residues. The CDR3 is CASSRGYGDPEQYF. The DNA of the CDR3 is TGTGCCAGCAGTAGGGGATACGGGGACCCCGAGCAGTACTTC.

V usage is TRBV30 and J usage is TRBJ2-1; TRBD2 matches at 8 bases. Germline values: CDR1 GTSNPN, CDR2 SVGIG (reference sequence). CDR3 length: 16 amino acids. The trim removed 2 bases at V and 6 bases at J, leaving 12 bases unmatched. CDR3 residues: CAWSLLAGRGINEQFF. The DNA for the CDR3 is TGTGCCTGGAGTCTCTTAGCGGGAAGGGGGATCAATGAGCAGTTCTTC.

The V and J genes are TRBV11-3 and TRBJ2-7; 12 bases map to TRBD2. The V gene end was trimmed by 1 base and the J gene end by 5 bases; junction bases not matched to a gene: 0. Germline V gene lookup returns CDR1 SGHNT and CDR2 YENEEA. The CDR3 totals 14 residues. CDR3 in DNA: TGTGCCAGCAGCTTAGGACTAGCGGGGGACGAGCAGTACTTC. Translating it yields CASSLGLAGDEQYF.

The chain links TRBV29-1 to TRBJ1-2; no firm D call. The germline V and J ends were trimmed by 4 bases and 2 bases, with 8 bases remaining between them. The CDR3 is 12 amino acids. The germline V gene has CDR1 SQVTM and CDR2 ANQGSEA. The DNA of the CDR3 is TGCAGCGTTGGATCCGGGAACTATGGCTACACCTTC. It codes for CSVGSGNYGYTF. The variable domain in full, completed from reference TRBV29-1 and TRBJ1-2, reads SAVISQKPSRDICQRGTSLTIQCQVDSQVTMMFWYRQQPGQSLTLIATANQGSEATYESGFVIDKFPISRPNLTFSTLTVSNMSPEDSSIYLCSVGSGNYGYTFGSGTRLTVV.

The CDR3 here is CASSLRQGGTIYGYTF. The CDR3 DNA sequence: TGTGCCAGCAGCCTAAGACAGGGGGGAACGATCTATGGCTACACCTTC. This chain uses TRBV5-5 with TRBJ1-2, with TRBD1 matching 9 bases. The CDR3 extends over 16 amino acids. V trimming: 4 bases; J trimming: 4 bases; junction bases outside the gene matches: 11. CDR1 SGHKS and CDR2 YYEKEE come from the germline V gene (reference sequence).

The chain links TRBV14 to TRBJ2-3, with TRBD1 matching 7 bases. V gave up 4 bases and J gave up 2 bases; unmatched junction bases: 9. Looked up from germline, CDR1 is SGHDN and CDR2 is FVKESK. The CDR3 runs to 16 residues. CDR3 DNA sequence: TGTGCCAGCAGCCCCTGGGACAGCGGAATCACAGATACGCAGTATTTT. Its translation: CASSPWDSGITDTQYF. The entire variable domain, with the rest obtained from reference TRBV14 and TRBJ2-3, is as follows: EAGVTQFPSHSVIEKGQTVTLRCDPISGHDNLYWYRRVMGKEIKFLLHFVKESKQDESGMPNNRFLAERTGGTYSTLKVQPAELEDSGVYFCASSPWDSGITDTQYFGPGTRLTVL.

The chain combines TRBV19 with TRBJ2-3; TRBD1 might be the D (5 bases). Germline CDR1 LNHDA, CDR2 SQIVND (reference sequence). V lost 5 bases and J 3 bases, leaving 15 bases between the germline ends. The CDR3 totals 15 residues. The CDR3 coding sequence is TGTGCCAGTAGTCCAGAAAGGACAATTACAGATACGCAGTATTTT. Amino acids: CASSPERTITDTQYF. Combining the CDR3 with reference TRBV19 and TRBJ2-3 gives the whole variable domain DGGITQSPKYLFRKEGQNVTLSCEQNLNHDAMYWYRQDPGQGLRLIYYSQIVNDFQKGDIAEGYSVSREKKESFPLTVTSAQKNPTAFYLCASSPERTITDTQYFGPGTRLTVL.

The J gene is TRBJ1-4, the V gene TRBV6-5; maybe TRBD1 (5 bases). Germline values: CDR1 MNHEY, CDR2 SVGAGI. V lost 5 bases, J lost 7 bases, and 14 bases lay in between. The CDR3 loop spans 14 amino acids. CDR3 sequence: CASSHPGGTEKLFF. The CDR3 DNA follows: TGTGCCAGCAGTCATCCGGGGGGGACTGAAAAACTGTTTTTT.

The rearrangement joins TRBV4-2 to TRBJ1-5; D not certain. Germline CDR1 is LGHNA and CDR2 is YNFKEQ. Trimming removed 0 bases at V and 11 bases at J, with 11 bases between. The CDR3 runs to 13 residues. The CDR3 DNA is TGTGCCAGCAGCCAAGAGAGGTACGCTTCCCAGCATTTT. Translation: CASSQERYASQHF.

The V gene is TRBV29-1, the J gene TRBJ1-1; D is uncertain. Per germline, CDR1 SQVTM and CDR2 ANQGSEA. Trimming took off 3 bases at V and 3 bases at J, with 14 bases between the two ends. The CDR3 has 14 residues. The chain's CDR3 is CSVDGRLSDTEAFF. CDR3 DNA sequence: TGCAGCGTTGACGGGAGGCTTTCGGACACTGAAGCTTTCTTT.

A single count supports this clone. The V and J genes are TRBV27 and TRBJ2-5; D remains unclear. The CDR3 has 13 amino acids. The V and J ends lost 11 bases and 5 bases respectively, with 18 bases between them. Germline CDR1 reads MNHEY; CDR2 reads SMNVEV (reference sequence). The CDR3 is CASKPGPFETQYF. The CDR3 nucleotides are TGTGCCTCTAAACCAGGCCCGTTTGAGACCCAGTACTTC.

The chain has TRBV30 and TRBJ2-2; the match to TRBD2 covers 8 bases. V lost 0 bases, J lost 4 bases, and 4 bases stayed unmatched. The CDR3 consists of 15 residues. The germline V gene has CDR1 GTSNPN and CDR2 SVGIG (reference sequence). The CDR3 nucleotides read TGTGCCTGGAGTGTCCTAGCGGGTTTCACCGGGGAGCTGTTTTTT. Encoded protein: CAWSVLAGFTGELFF.

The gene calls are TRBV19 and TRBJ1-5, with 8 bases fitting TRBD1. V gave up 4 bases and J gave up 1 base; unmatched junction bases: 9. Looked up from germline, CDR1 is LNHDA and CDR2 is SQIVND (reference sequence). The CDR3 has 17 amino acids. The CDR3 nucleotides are TGTGCCAGTAGTAATCTACGGACAGGGAGCAGCAATCAGCCCCAGCATTTT. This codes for CASSNLRTGSSNQPQHF.

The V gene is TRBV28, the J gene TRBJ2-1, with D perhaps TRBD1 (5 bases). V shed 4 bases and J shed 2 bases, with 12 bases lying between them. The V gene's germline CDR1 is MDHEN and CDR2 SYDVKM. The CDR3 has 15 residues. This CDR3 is CASSWGVGTYNEQFF. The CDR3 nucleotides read TGTGCCAGCAGTTGGGGCGTAGGAACCTACAATGAGCAGTTCTTC.

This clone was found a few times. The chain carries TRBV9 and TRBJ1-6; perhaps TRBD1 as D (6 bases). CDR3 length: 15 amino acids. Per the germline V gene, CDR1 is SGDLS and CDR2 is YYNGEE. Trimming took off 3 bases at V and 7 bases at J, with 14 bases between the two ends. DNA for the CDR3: TGTGCCAGCAGCGCGAGAGGGGGACAAAATTCACCCCTCCACTTT. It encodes CASSARGGQNSPLHF.

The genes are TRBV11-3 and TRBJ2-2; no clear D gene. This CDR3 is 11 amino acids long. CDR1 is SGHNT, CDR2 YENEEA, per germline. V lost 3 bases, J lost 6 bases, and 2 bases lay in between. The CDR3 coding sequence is TGTGCCAGCAGCTTCCCCGGGGAGCTGTTTTTT. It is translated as CASSFPGELFF.